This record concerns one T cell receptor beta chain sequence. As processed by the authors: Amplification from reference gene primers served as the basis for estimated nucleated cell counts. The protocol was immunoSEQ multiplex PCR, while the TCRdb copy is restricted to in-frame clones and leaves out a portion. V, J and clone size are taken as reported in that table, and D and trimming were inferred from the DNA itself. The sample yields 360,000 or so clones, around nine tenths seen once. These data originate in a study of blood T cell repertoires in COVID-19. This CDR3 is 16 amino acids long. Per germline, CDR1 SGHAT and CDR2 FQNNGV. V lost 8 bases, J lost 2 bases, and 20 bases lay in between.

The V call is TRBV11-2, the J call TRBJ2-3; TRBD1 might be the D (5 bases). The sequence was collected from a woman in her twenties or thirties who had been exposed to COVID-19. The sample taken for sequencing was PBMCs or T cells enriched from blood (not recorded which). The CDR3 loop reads CASGVKDMMVTDTQYF. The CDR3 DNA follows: TGTGCCAGCGGAGTAAAGGACATGATGGTCACAGATACGCAGTATTTT.